The 21 T cell receptor beta chains below were found in one sample sequenced in a study of T-cell reconstitution after alpha-beta-depleted transplantation in children. Unique molecular identifiers were used to barcode this TCRbeta library. TCRdb passed the PCR reads through MiXCR, listing each CDR3 protein once. The table has fewer than 250,000 distinct CDR3 sequences, under 20% seen once. The sequences come from PBMCs, mostly from graft donor cells, collected 360 days after TCRalphabeta/CD19-depleted stem cell transplant. Source of these receptors: a male patient between 2 and 15 years old who had a stem cell transplant for acute lymphoblastic leukemia, so the T cells may come from the graft donor.

This clonotype was observed a handful of times. The CDR3 loop reads CASSPRTGGYEQYF. In DNA, the CDR3 is TGTGCCAGCAGCCCACGGACAGGGGGCTACGAGCAGTACTTC. The rearrangement uses TRBV7-6 and TRBJ2-7; TRBD1 matches 10 bases. The CDR3 contains 14 residues. Germline CDR1 reads SGHVS; CDR2 reads FNYEAQ. With 5 bases clipped from V and 3 bases from J, the junction kept 4 bases outside the gene matches.

The chain couples TRBV29-1 to TRBJ2-4, with 7 bases lining up with TRBD1. CDR3 length: 14 amino acids. The ends lost 4 bases at V and 0 bases at J; junction bases unmatched: 3. The germline V gene has CDR1 SQVTM and CDR2 ANQGSEA. The DNA of the CDR3 is TGCAGCGTTGCACAGGGGTTAGCCAAAAACATTCAGTACTTC. Translation: CSVAQGLAKNIQYF.

This clonotype has more than one count but fewer than ten. V is TRBV12-3 or TRBV12-4 and J is TRBJ2-7; 7 positions match TRBD1. The ends lost 4 bases at V and 6 bases at J; junction bases unmatched: 9. CDR3 size: 14 residues. CDR3 nucleotides: TGTGCCAGCAGTTACTTCACGACAGGGACCGAGCAGTACTTC. This encodes CASSYFTTGTEQYF.

This clonotype came up a few times. J is TRBJ2-3 and V is TRBV20-1; 8 bases line up with TRBD2. The length of the CDR3 is 12 residues. Germline values: CDR1 DFQATT, CDR2 SNEGSKA (reference sequence). V trimming: 8 bases; J trimming: 9 bases; junction bases outside the gene matches: 10. CDR3 sequence: CSTGLVEETQYF. CDR3 DNA sequence: TGCAGTACGGGACTAGTGGAGGAGACGCAGTATTTT.

Only a few counts were recorded for this clonotype. This rearrangement joins TRBV2 to TRBJ2-3, with unresolved D. The V end lost 0 bases, the J end lost 0 bases, and 4 bases lay between the germline ends. This CDR3 comprises 14 residues. Per the germline V gene, CDR1 is SNHLY and CDR2 is FYNNEI. The CDR3, as DNA: TGTGCCAGCAGTGAAGCGGCTAGCACAGATACGCAGTATTTT. Encoded protein: CASSEAASTDTQYF.

The J gene is TRBJ2-1, the V gene TRBV5-6; possible D gene TRBD1, 6 bases. CDR1 SGHDT and CDR2 YYEEEE come from the germline V gene. The V end lost 2 bases, the J end lost 10 bases, and 16 bases lay between the germline ends. The CDR3 runs 14 residues. Here the CDR3 DNA reads TGTGCCAGCAGCTTTCCCCCAGGGGTAGGGGAGCAGTTCTTC. Translation gives CASSFPPGVGEQFF. Looking up the rest from reference TRBV5-6 and TRBJ2-1 gives the full variable domain: DAGVTQSPTHLIKTRGQQVTLRCSPKSGHDTVSWYQQALGQGPQFIFQYYEEEERQRGNFPDRFSGHQFPNYSSELNVNALLLGDSALYLCASSFPPGVGEQFFGPGTRLTVL.

This clonotype was observed many times. This rearrangement joins TRBV20-1 to TRBJ2-3; 8 bases map to TRBD2. The length of the CDR3 is 14 residues. V was clipped by 5 bases and J by 4 bases; unmatched bases: 8. The germline V gene encodes CDR1 DFQATT and CDR2 SNEGSKA (reference sequence). CDR3 DNA: TGCAGTGCTGGGGGTAGCGGGGCTGCAGATACGCAGTATTTT. Protein sequence: CSAGGSGAADTQYF.

The chain combines TRBV5-6 with TRBJ2-7, with D possibly called TRBD1 or TRBD2 (5 bases each). Trimming took off 4 bases at V and 3 bases at J, with 14 bases between the two ends. The germline gives CDR1 SGHDT, CDR2 YYEEEE. The CDR3 sequence is 14 residues long. CDR3 protein: CASSAGTDVYEQYF. CDR3 sequence (DNA): TGTGCCAGCAGCGCCGGGACCGACGTCTACGAGCAGTACTTC.

The gene calls are TRBV4-3 and TRBJ1-1; tentative D call: TRBD1 (5 bases). Trimming stripped 2 bases from V and 1 base from J, with 11 bases between. CDR1 and CDR2 (germline): LGHNA, YSLEER. CDR3 length: 15 amino acids. As DNA, the CDR3 is TGCGCCAGCAGCCAACGAGGACAACGGAACACTGAAGCTTTCTTT. Protein product: CASSQRGQRNTEAFF.

The chain combines TRBV5-1 with TRBJ2-1; 8 bases are shared with TRBD1. V lost 5 bases to trimming and J lost 3 bases; unmatched junction nucleotides: 7. CDR3 length: 15 residues. Germline CDR1 and CDR2: SGHRS and YFSETQ. CDR3 residues: CASSPDRGGYNEQFF. The CDR3 DNA sequence: TGCGCCAGCAGTCCAGACAGGGGCGGCTACAATGAGCAGTTCTTC. The whole variable domain, remainder taken from reference TRBV5-1 and TRBJ2-1, is KAGVTQTPRYLIKTRGQQVTLSCSPISGHRSVSWYQQTPGQGLQFLFEYFSETQRNKGNFPGRFSGRQFSNSRSEMNVSTLELGDSALYLCASSPDRGGYNEQFFGPGTRLTVL.

V and J are TRBV5-1 and TRBJ1-1; D gene ambiguous. Per germline, CDR1 SGHRS and CDR2 YFSETQ. The CDR3 has 13 amino acids. Trimming left V 1 base short and J 4 bases short, with 8 bases between. The CDR3 region has the DNA TGCGCCAGCAGCTTGAACGAGGGCACTGAAGCTTTCTTT. This encodes CASSLNEGTEAFF.

J is TRBJ2-7 and V is TRBV5-1, with TRBD1 identical over 8 bases. The V gene's germline CDR1 is SGHRS and CDR2 YFSETQ. The CDR3 extends over 14 amino acids. J gave up 6 bases and V 2 bases, and 7 bases lay outside the gene matches. In DNA form, the CDR3 reads TGCGCCAGCAGCTTTGGACAGGGACGGGGCGAGCAGTACTTC. Its translation is CASSFGQGRGEQYF. Drawing the rest from reference TRBV5-1 and TRBJ2-7, the complete variable domain is KAGVTQTPRYLIKTRGQQVTLSCSPISGHRSVSWYQQTPGQGLQFLFEYFSETQRNKGNFPGRFSGRQFSNSRSEMNVSTLELGDSALYLCASSFGQGRGEQYFGPGTRLTVT.

This clonotype was picked up many times. This chain joins TRBV12-3 or TRBV12-4 and TRBJ2-1; 11 positions agree with TRBD2. V lost 3 bases to trimming and J lost 5 bases; unmatched junction nucleotides: 3. The CDR3 is 15 amino acids. The CDR3 DNA is TGTGCCAGCAGTTTTATGACTAGCGGGAACAATGAGCAGTTCTTC. Protein sequence: CASSFMTSGNNEQFF.

This clonotype has just a few counts. The genes are TRBV29-1 and TRBJ2-2; D is tentatively TRBD1 or TRBD2 (5 bases each). This CDR3 is built from 13 residues. V lost 4 bases and J 7 bases, leaving 13 bases between the germline ends. Germline V gene data show CDR1 as SQVTM and CDR2 as ANQGSEA. The CDR3 loop reads CSVGPGADGELFF. The CDR3 DNA reads as TGCAGCGTTGGCCCCGGGGCGGACGGGGAGCTGTTTTTT.

J is TRBJ2-3 and V is TRBV12-3 or TRBV12-4; possibly TRBD1 or TRBD2 for D (5 bases each). CDR3 length: 16 residues. V dropped 7 bases and J dropped 0 bases, with 17 bases sitting between them. CDR3 DNA: TGTGCCAGCACGTTGGGGACCGGAGCTAGCACAGATACGCAGTATTTT. Protein sequence: CASTLGTGASTDTQYF.

This clonotype was observed a few times. The chain carries TRBV7-9 and TRBJ2-3; D is ambiguous. The CDR3 consists of 17 residues. V gave up 0 bases and J gave up 7 bases, with 20 bases separating them. CDR1 SEHNR and CDR2 FQNEAQ come from the germline V gene (reference sequence). CDR3 amino acids: CASSLAESTPDRYTQYF. The CDR3 DNA reads TGTGCCAGCAGCTTAGCGGAGAGTACCCCTGATCGTTATACGCAGTATTTT.

The chain uses TRBV7-2 and TRBJ2-7, with D perhaps being TRBD1 or TRBD2 (7 bases each). The CDR3 loop spans 16 amino acids. Germline V gene lookup returns CDR1 SGHTA and CDR2 FQGNSA. Deletions cut 4 bases from V and 3 bases from J, with 19 bases between. The CDR3 DNA is TGTGCCAGCAGCTCCGACAGGGCCGGACTAGGCTACGAGCAGTACTTC. Residues: CASSSDRAGLGYEQYF.

The chain links TRBV11-2 to TRBJ2-5; 7 bases match TRBD1. This CDR3 is 21 amino acids long. CDR1 and CDR2 from the germline V gene are SGHAT and FQNNGV. After removal of 1 base from V and 3 bases from J, the junction contained 23 bases not matched to a gene. CDR3 sequence: CASSLVGPARTGQPRKETQYF. The CDR3 DNA reads as TGTGCCAGCAGCTTAGTAGGTCCGGCGCGGACAGGCCAACCGCGGAAAGAGACCCAGTACTTC. Filled out from reference TRBV11-2 and TRBJ2-5, the complete variable domain reads EAGVAQSPRYKIIEKRQSVAFWCNPISGHATLYWYQQILGQGPKLLIQFQNNGVVDDSQLPKDRFSAERLKGVDSTLKIQPAKLEDSAVYLCASSLVGPARTGQPRKETQYFGPGTRLLVL.

In this sample, this clonotype turned up a few times. The V call is TRBV5-1, the J call TRBJ2-6; 12 bases align to TRBD1. Germline V lookup: CDR1 SGHRS, CDR2 YFSETQ. Unmatched junction bases numbered 7, after V lost 7 bases and J lost 2 bases. The CDR3 spans 17 residues. CDR3 amino acids: CASRPGTGGAGANVLTF. CDR3 bases: TGCGCCAGCCGTCCCGGGACAGGGGGCGCTGGGGCCAACGTCCTGACTTTC.

The V call is TRBV5-1, the J call TRBJ1-5; 8 bases fit TRBD1. This CDR3 is built from 19 residues. V trimming: 0 bases; J trimming: 3 bases; junction bases outside the gene matches: 14. Germline CDR1 is SGHRS and CDR2 is YFSETQ. CDR3 region: CASSLDWVPDRDYNQPQHF. The CDR3 nucleotides read TGCGCCAGCAGCTTGGATTGGGTTCCGGACAGGGACTACAATCAGCCCCAGCATTTT.

V gene TRBV29-1 combines with J gene TRBJ1-4; TRBD1 matches at 7 bases. Germline V gene data show CDR1 as SQVTM and CDR2 as ANQGSEA. This CDR3 has 12 amino acids. Trimming removed 6 bases from V and 7 bases from J; junction bases left unmatched: 5. Written as DNA, the CDR3 is TGCAGCGTCGGAGGGGGCGCTGAAAAACTGTTTTTT. Translating it yields CSVGGGAEKLFF.